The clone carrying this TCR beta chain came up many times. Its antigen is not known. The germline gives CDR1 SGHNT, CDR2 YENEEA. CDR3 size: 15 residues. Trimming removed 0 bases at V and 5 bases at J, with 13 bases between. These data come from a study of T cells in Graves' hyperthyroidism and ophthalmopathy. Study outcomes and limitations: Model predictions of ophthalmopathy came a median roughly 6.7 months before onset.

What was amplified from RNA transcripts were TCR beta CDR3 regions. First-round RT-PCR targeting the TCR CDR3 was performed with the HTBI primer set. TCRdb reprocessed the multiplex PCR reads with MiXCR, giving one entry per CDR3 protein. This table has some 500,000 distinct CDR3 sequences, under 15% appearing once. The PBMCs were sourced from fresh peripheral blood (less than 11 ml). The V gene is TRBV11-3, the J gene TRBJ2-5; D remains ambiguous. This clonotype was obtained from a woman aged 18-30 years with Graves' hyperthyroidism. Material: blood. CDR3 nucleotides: TGTGCCAGCAGCTTAGAGGCAGCTCGCTGGGAGACCCAGTACTTC. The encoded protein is CASSLEAARWETQYF.